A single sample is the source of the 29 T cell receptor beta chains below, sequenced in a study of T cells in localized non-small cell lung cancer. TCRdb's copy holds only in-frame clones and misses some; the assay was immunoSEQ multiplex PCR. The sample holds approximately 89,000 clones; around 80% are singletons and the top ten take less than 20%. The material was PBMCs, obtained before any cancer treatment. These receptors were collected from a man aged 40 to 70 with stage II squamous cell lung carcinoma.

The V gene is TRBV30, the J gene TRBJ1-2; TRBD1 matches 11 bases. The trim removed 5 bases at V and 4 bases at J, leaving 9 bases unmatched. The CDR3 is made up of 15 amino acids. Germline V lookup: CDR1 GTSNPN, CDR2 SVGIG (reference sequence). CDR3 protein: CAWVRGTGGGYGYTF. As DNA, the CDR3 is TGTGCCTGGGTTAGGGGGACAGGGGGAGGCTATGGCTACACCTTC. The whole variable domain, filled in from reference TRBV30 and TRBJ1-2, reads SQTIHQWPATLVQPVGSPLSLECTVEGTSNPNLYWYRQAAGRGLQLLFYSVGIGQISSEVPQNLSASRPQDRQFILSSKKLLLSDSGFYLCAWVRGTGGGYGYTFGSGTRLTVV.

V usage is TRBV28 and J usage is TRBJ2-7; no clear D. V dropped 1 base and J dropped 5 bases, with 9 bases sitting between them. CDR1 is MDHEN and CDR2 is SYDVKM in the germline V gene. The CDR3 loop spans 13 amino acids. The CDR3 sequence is CASSLSIRDEQYF. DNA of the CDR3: TGTGCCAGCAGTTTATCGATACGAGACGAGCAGTACTTC.

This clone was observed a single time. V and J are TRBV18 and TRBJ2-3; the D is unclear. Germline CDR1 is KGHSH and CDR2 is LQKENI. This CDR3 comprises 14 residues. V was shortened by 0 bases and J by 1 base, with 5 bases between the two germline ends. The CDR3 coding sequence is TGTGCCAGCTCACCACCAGGCCGCACAGATACGCAGTATTTT. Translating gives CASSPPGRTDTQYF.

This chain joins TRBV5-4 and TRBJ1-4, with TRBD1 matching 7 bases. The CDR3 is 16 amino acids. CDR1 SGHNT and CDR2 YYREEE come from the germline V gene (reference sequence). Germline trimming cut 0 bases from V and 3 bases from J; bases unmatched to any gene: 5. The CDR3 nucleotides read TGTGCCAGCAGCTTGGGCGACAGGGCCCCTAATGAAAAACTGTTTTTT. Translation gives CASSLGDRAPNEKLFF.

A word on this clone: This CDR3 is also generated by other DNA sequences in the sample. In DNA, the CDR3 is TGTGCCAGCTCACCCGGACGGTACGAGCAGTACTTC. Protein product: CASSPGRYEQYF. The gene calls are TRBV18 and TRBJ2-7; D uncertain. Germline V gene sequence: CDR1 KGHSH, CDR2 LQKENI. Trimming removed 3 bases at V and 4 bases at J, with 7 bases between. The CDR3 contains 12 residues. Combining the CDR3 with reference TRBV18 and TRBJ2-7 gives the whole variable domain NAGVMQNPRHLVRRRGQEARLRCSPMKGHSHVYWYRQLPEEGLKFMVYLQKENIIDESGMPKERFSAEFPKEGPSILRIQQVVRGDSAAYFCASSPGRYEQYFGPGTRLTVT.

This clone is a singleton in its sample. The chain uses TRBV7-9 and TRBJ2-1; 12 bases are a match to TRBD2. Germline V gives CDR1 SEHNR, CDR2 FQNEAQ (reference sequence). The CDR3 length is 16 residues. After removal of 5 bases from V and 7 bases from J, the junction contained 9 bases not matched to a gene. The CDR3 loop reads CASSAWTSGVSNEQFF. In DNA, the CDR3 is TGTGCCAGCAGCGCTTGGACTAGCGGGGTTAGTAATGAGCAGTTCTTC.

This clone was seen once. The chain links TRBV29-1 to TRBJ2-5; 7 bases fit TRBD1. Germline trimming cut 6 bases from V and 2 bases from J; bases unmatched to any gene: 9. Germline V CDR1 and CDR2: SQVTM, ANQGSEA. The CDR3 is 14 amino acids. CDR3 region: CSVADRARQETQYF. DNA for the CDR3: TGCAGCGTCGCCGACAGGGCGCGGCAAGAGACCCAGTACTTC.

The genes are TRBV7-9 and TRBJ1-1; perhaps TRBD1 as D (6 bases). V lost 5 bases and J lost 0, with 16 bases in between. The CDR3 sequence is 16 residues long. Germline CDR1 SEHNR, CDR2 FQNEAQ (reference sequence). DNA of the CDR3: TGTGCCAGCAGCCGAGGGACAAACCCAATGAACACTGAAGCTTTCTTT. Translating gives CASSRGTNPMNTEAFF.

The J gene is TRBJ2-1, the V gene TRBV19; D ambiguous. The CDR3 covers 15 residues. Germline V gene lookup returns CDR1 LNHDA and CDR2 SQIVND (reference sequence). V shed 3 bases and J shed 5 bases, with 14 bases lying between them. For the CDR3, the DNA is TGTGCCAGTAGTATGGGTCGGATCAGGAACAATGAGCAGTTCTTC. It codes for CASSMGRIRNNEQFF.

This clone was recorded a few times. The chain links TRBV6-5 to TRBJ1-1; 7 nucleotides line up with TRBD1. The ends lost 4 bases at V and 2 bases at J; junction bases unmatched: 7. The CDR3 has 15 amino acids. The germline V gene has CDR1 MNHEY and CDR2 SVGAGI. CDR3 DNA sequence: TGTGCCAGCAGTTTGTCAGGACAGGACAACACTGAAGCTTTCTTT. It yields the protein CASSLSGQDNTEAFF.

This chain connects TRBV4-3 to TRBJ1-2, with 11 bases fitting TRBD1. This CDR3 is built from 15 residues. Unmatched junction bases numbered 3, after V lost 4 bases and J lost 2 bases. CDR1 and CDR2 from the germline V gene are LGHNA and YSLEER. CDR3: CASSLGQGENYGYTF. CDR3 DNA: TGCGCCAGCAGCCTGGGACAGGGGGAGAACTATGGCTACACCTTC.

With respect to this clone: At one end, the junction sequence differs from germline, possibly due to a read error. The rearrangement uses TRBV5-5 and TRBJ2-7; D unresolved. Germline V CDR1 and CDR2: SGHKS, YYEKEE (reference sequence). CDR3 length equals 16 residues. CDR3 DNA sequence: TGCGCCAGCAGCCAAGATAGGTGGCAGATCTCCTACGAGCAGTACTTC. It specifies CASSQDRWQISYEQYF.

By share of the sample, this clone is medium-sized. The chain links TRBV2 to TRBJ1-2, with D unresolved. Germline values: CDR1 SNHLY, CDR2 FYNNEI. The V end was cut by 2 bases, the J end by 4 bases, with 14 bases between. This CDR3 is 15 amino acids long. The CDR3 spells CASSEQPAVGYGYTF. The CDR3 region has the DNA TGTGCCAGCAGTGAACAGCCGGCAGTCGGCTATGGCTACACCTTC.

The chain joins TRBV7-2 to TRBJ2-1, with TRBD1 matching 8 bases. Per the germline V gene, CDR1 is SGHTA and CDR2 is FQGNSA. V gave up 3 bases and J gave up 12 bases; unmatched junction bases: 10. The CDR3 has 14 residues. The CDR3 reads CASSFGTGQVRQFF. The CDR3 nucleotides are TGTGCCAGCAGCTTCGGGACAGGCCAGGTCAGGCAGTTCTTC.

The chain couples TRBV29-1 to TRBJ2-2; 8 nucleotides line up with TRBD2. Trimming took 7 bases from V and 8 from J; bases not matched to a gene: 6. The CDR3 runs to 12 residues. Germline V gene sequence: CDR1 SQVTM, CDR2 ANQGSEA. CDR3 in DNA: TGCAGCGGCGGGAGGAAGGGGGGGGAGCTGTTTTTT. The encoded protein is CSGGRKGGELFF.

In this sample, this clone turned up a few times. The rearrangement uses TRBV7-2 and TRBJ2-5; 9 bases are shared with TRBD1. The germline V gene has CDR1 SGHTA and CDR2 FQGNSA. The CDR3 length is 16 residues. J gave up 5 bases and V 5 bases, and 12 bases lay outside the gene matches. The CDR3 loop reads CASSPGGQGLRETQYF. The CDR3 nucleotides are TGTGCCAGCAGCCCGGGGGGACAGGGATTGAGGGAGACCCAGTACTTC.

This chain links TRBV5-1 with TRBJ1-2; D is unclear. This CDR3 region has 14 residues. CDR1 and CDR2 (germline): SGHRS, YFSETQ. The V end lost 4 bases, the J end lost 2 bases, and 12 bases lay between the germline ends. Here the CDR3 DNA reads TGCGCCAGCAGCCAAGGACCGGACAACTATGGCTACACCTTC. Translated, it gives CASSQGPDNYGYTF.

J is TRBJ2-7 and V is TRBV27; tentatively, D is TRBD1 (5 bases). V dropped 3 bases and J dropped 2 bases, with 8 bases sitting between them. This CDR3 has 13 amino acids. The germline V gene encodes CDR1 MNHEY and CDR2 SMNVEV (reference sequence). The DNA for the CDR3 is TGTGCCAGCAGTTTGAAGGGGACCTACGAGCAGTACTTC. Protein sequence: CASSLKGTYEQYF.

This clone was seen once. The CDR3 DNA sequence: TGTGCCAGCAGTCCGGAGGCTTTAGGGGACTACGAGCAGTACTTC. This codes for CASSPEALGDYEQYF. This chain uses TRBV28 with TRBJ2-7; D possibly matches TRBD1 or TRBD2 (5 bases each). The CDR3 sequence is 15 residues long. CDR1 is MDHEN, CDR2 SYDVKM, per germline. V gave up 5 bases and J gave up 3 bases, with 17 bases separating them.

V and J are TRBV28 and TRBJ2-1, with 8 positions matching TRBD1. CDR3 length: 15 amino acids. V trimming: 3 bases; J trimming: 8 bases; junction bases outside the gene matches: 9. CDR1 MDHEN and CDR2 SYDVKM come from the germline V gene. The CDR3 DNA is TGTGCCAGCAGTTTGGGGACAGGCCTGGAGGATGAGCAGTTCTTC. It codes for CASSLGTGLEDEQFF.

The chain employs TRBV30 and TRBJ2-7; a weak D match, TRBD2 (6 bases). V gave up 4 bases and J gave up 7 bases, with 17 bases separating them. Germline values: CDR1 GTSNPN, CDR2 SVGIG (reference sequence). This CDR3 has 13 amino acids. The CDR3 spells CAWIPAGTREQYF. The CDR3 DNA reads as TGTGCCTGGATCCCCGCGGGGACGAGGGAGCAGTACTTC. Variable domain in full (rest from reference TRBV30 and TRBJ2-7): SQTIHQWPATLVQPVGSPLSLECTVEGTSNPNLYWYRQAAGRGLQLLFYSVGIGQISSEVPQNLSASRPQDRQFILSSKKLLLSDSGFYLCAWIPAGTREQYFGPGTRLTVT.

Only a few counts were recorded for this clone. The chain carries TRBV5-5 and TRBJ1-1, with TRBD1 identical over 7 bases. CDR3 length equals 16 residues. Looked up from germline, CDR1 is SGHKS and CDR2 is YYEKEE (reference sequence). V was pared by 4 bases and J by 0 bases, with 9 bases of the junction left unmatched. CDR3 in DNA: TGTGCCAGCAGCCCACTAGACAGGGCCATGAACACTGAAGCTTTCTTT. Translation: CASSPLDRAMNTEAFF.

CDR3 nucleotide sequence: TGTGCCATCAGTGAGGGTGGCGGGGGGGCCCATAATGAGCAGTTCTTC. It translates to CAISEGGGGAHNEQFF. V is TRBV10-3 and J is TRBJ2-1; 9 bases match TRBD2. V gave up 2 bases and J gave up 7 bases; unmatched junction bases: 9. Germline loops: CDR1 ENHRY, CDR2 SYGVKD. The CDR3 consists of 16 residues.

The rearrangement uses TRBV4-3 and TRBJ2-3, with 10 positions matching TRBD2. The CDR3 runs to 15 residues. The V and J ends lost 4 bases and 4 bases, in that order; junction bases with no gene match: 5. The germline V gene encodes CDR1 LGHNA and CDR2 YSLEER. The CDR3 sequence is CASSLSGGAPDTQYF. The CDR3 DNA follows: TGCGCCAGCAGCCTGAGCGGGGGGGCACCAGATACGCAGTATTTT.

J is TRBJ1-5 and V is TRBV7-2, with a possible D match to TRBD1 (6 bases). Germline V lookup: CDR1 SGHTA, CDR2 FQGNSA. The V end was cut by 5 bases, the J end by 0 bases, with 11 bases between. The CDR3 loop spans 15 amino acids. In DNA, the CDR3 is TGTGCCAGCAGCGGCGGACAGTCTAGCAATCAGCCCCAGCATTTT. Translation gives CASSGGQSSNQPQHF. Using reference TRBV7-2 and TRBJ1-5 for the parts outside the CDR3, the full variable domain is GAGVSQSPSNKVTEKGKDVELRCDPISGHTALYWYRQSLGQGLEFLIYFQGNSAPDKSGLPSDRFSAERTGGSVSTLTIQRTQQEDSAVYLCASSGGQSSNQPQHFGDGTRLSIL.

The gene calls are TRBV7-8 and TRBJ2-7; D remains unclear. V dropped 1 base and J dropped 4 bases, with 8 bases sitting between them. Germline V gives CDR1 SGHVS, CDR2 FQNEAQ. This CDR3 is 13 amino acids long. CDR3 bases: TGTGCCAGCAGCTTAGAACTTGTATACGAGCAGTACTTC. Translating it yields CASSLELVYEQYF.

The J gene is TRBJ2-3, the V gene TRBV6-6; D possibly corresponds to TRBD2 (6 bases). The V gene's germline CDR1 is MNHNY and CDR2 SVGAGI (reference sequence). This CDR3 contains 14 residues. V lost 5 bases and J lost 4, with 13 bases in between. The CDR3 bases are TGTGCCAGCAGTCCGCGGAGGGCCTCAGATACGCAGTATTTT. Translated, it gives CASSPRRASDTQYF.

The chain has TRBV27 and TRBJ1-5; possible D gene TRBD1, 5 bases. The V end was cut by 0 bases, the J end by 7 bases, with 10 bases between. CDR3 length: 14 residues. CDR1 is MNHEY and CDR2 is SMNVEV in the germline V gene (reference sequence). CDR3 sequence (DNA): TGTGCCAGCAGTTTATCTGCGGAGGGGCAGCCCCAGCATTTT. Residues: CASSLSAEGQPQHF.

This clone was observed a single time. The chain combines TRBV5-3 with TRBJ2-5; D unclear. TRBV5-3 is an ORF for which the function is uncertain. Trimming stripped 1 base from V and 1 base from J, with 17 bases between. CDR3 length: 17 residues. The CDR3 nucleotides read TGTGCCAGAAGCTTGAAGCCTTCATACAAGGTCCAAGAGACCCAGTACTTC. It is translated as CARSLKPSYKVQETQYF.